This T cell receptor (beta chain) was retrieved from a study of beta chain features in type 1 diabetes. Study summary: The number of sorted cells examined across all samples was roughly 100,000,000. Findings and caveats of the study: All four CD4+ subsets of Type 1 diabetes patients contained TCRB CDR3s that were moderately but significantly shorter.

In the case of this clone: Its antigen remains unidentified.

Trimming pared 5 bases from V and 0 bases from J, leaving 23 bases between. This CDR3 is 17 amino acids long. CDR1 and CDR2 (germline): SQVTM, ANQGSEA. Using CD45RO/CCR7/CD25/CD127/CD95/CD27, CD4+ naive, central memory, regulatory and stem cell-like memory cells were sorted. Expressed TCRB transcripts were sequenced, since all the RNA that had been isolated was reverse transcribed. Libraries were prepared by immunoSEQ multiplex PCR; TCRdb keeps only in-frame clonotypes and omits some of them. The data show fewer than 250,000 clones, with 9% to 10% seen just once and less than 0.035% held by the top ten.

The TCR originated in a woman aged 18 to 35 in good health. Material for sequencing was naive CD4+ T cells from blood. The chain carries TRBV29-1 and TRBJ2-7; the D is unclear. CDR3 in amino acids: CSVLGLLNATRSYEQYF. The CDR3 DNA is TGCAGCGTTTTGGGCCTCCTGAACGCCACTCGCTCCTACGAGCAGTACTTC.